These 14 T cell receptor beta chains were sequenced from one sample in a study of blood T cell repertoires in COVID-19. Assay: immunoSEQ multiplex PCR; the TCRdb copy retains only in-frame clones and omits some. The data show approximately 390,000 clones, around 87% seen once. Input material: peripheral blood. These receptors all come from a woman aged 60-70 years with COVID-19, enrolled during active disease.

The chain combines TRBV18 with TRBJ2-5; D is uncertain. The V gene's germline CDR1 is KGHSH and CDR2 LQKENI. The CDR3 has 12 amino acids. Deletions cut 5 bases from V and 4 bases from J, with 8 bases between. The CDR3 protein is CASSSSRETQYF. The DNA for the CDR3 is TGTGCCAGCTCATCAAGCCGAGAGACCCAGTACTTC.

The chain uses TRBV10-3 and TRBJ2-7; D is undetermined. V was cut by 0 bases and J by 5 bases, with 8 bases left in between. The CDR3 has 13 amino acids. Germline CDR1 and CDR2: ENHRY and SYGVKD. CDR3 sequence reads: CAISESSVHEQYF. The CDR3 DNA is TGTGCCATCAGTGAGTCGTCCGTCCACGAGCAGTACTTC.

The CDR3 bases are TGTGCCAGCAGACCTCCAGGGGGCCTGAACACTGAAGCTTTCTTT. Protein: CASRPPGGLNTEAFF. The chain couples TRBV7-2 to TRBJ1-1; TRBD1 matches at 8 bases. CDR3 length: 15 amino acids. Losses at the gene ends were 6 bases for V and 0 bases for J; bases not matched to a gene: 6. Germline-derived CDR1 and CDR2 are SGHTA and FQGNSA. The full variable domain, in which reference TRBV7-2 and TRBJ1-1 provide the parts outside the CDR3, is GAGVSQSPSNKVTEKGKDVELRCDPISGHTALYWYRQSLGQGLEFLIYFQGNSAPDKSGLPSDRFSAERTGGSVSTLTIQRTQQEDSAVYLCASRPPGGLNTEAFFGQGTRLTVV.

This clone showed up just once. The chain uses TRBV19 and TRBJ1-2; weak D call: TRBD1 (6 bases). Germline values: CDR1 LNHDA, CDR2 SQIVND (reference sequence). CDR3 size: 17 residues. Trimming took 5 bases from V and 4 from J, leaving 23 bases between them. This CDR3 is CASSPRGGPYSFYGYTF. CDR3 in DNA: TGTGCCAGTAGTCCTCGGGGGGGGCCCTATTCTTTCTATGGCTACACCTTC.

V and J are TRBV3-1 (or the pseudogene TRBV3-2) and TRBJ2-1; 9 nucleotides align to TRBD2. Trimming took 4 bases from V and 4 from J; bases not matched to a gene: 14. This CDR3 comprises 18 residues. The germline gives CDR1 LGHDT, CDR2 YNNKEL (reference sequence). The CDR3 here is CASSRTGTSNVGYNEQFF. In DNA form, the CDR3 reads TGTGCCAGCAGCCGTACCGGGACTAGCAACGTGGGGTACAATGAGCAGTTCTTC.

The rearrangement uses TRBV4-1 and TRBJ2-3, with 7 bases aligning to TRBD1. The length of the CDR3 is 17 residues. CDR1 and CDR2 (germline): MGHRA, YSYEKL. V gave up 4 bases and J gave up 0 bases; unmatched junction bases: 10. The CDR3, as DNA: TGCGCCAGCAGCCTTACCTACCCAGGGGGAAGCACAGATACGCAGTATTTT. Protein: CASSLTYPGGSTDTQYF.

The V gene is TRBV3-1 (or the pseudogene TRBV3-2), the J gene TRBJ2-2, with D possibly TRBD2 on 6 matching bases. The CDR3 has 13 residues. Germline-derived CDR1 and CDR2 are LGHDT and YNNKEL (reference sequence). V shed 7 bases and J shed 4 bases, with 10 bases lying between them. CDR3 nucleotides: TGTGCCAGCACCCGGACTATCACCGGGGAGCTGTTTTTT. Translated, it gives CASTRTITGELFF.

The chain employs TRBV6-2 or TRBV6-3 and TRBJ2-2, with 7 nucleotides matching TRBD2. This CDR3 comprises 14 residues. Germline CDR1 is MNHEY and CDR2 is SVGEGT. V lost 5 bases, J lost 7 bases, and 7 bases stayed unmatched. The CDR3 nucleotides read TGTGCCAGCAGTGCGGGGGACTCTCTCGGGGAGCTGTTTTTT. This codes for CASSAGDSLGELFF.

The genes are TRBV9 and TRBJ2-2, with D perhaps TRBD1 (6 bases). The germline V gene has CDR1 SGDLS and CDR2 YYNGEE. This CDR3 is built from 16 residues. With 4 bases removed from V and 2 bases from J, the gap between germline ends came to 15 bases. The CDR3 DNA reads TGTGCCAGCAGCACCCCGGGACATCCTAACACCGGGGAGCTGTTTTTT. Translated: CASSTPGHPNTGELFF.

This clone was seen a few times. The CDR3 DNA follows: TGTGCCAGCAGCCAATCCATAGCGGGAGTGGCCTACAATGAGCAGTTCTTC. Protein sequence: CASSQSIAGVAYNEQFF. This rearrangement joins TRBV4-2 to TRBJ2-1; 9 bases are a match to TRBD2. V lost 2 bases, J lost 2 bases, and 7 bases stayed unmatched. This CDR3 spans 17 amino acids. The V gene's germline CDR1 is LGHNA and CDR2 YNFKEQ.

The chain carries TRBV4-2 and TRBJ2-7; D is possibly TRBD2 (6 bases). The CDR3 sequence is 15 residues long. Deletions cut 0 bases from V and 0 bases from J, with 9 bases between. Germline values: CDR1 LGHNA, CDR2 YNFKEQ. The chain's CDR3 is CASSQEASDSYEQYF. The CDR3, as DNA: TGTGCCAGCAGCCAAGAGGCTAGCGACTCCTACGAGCAGTACTTC.

The rearrangement uses TRBV28 and TRBJ2-7; 7 nucleotides match TRBD2. This CDR3 contains 16 residues. CDR1 and CDR2 from the germline V gene are MDHEN and SYDVKM. Trimming took 6 bases from V and 1 from J; bases not matched to a gene: 12. CDR3 DNA: TGTGCCAGCAGCCTCACCCGTGCTAGCGGATCCTACGAGCAGTACTTC. Its protein is CASSLTRASGSYEQYF.

The V and J genes are TRBV28 and TRBJ1-1, with TRBD1 matching 12 bases. The CDR3 consists of 15 residues. CDR1 and CDR2 (germline): MDHEN, SYDVKM. V lost 5 bases and J lost 6; bases outside the gene matches: 7. This CDR3 reads CASSRPGQGASEAFF. The CDR3 nucleotides are TGTGCCAGCAGTAGGCCGGGACAGGGGGCTTCTGAAGCTTTCTTT.

This clone has only a few counts. V is TRBV18 and J is TRBJ2-5; 14 nucleotides agree with TRBD2. Germline lookup yields CDR1 KGHSH and CDR2 LQKENI. The CDR3 totals 17 residues. The ends lost 4 bases at V and 3 bases at J; junction bases unmatched: 7. The CDR3 loop reads CASSRLPGLAGEETQYF. In DNA, the CDR3 is TGTGCCAGCTCACGACTCCCGGGACTAGCGGGGGAAGAGACCCAGTACTTC.